These 13 T cell receptor beta chains originate from one sample sequenced in a study of regulatory T cells in long-lasting Graves disease. Noted time point: newly diagnosed GD, antithyroid drugs for less than 3 months. PBMCs provided the RNA from which the TCR library was made. Arm-PCR of CDR3 regions and iRepertoire HTBI primers were the basis on which TCR beta libraries were built. TCRdb reprocessed the multiplex PCR reads with MiXCR, giving one entry per CDR3 protein. Here the sample spans roughly 610,000 distinct CDR3 sequences, roughly a sixth being singletons. The data also belong to a second study, concerning T cells in Graves' hyperthyroidism and ophthalmopathy.

Sequencing used peripheral blood mononuclear cells (PBMCs), obtained at new diagnosis, from a patient treated with antithyroid drugs. Every receptor here comes from a man aged 18 to 30 with Graves disease.

The chain links TRBV7-2 to TRBJ2-2, with D possibly being TRBD1 (5 bases). The CDR3 consists of 13 residues. V lost 6 bases, J lost 6 bases, and 11 bases lay in between. CDR1 is SGHTA and CDR2 is FQGNSA in the germline V gene. Here the CDR3 DNA reads TGTGCCAGCAGGGAACAGGTGGCCGGGGAGCTGTTTTTT. As protein: CASREQVAGELFF.

This chain links TRBV4-2 with TRBJ2-7, with 8 nucleotides matching TRBD2. The CDR3 length is 18 residues. The trim removed 3 bases at V and 3 bases at J, leaving 16 bases unmatched. Germline CDR1 and CDR2: LGHNA and YNFKEQ. CDR3 in amino acids: CASSHHNAPLAGIYEQYF. DNA for the CDR3: TGTGCCAGCAGCCACCATAATGCCCCTTTAGCGGGGATCTACGAGCAGTACTTC.

The chain couples TRBV15 to TRBJ2-6, with D tentatively TRBD2 (5 bases). V lost 0 bases and J lost 4, with 7 bases in between. The CDR3 has 15 residues. Germline values: CDR1 LNHNV, CDR2 YYDKDF (reference sequence). CDR3 sequence reads: CATSREREGANVLTF. The CDR3 bases are TGTGCCACCAGCAGAGAGAGGGAAGGGGCCAACGTCCTGACTTTC.

This clonotype was observed a few times. The J gene is TRBJ2-6, the V gene TRBV28; D call uncertain. This CDR3 spans 16 amino acids. V lost 0 bases and J 0 bases, leaving 6 bases between the germline ends. CDR1 and CDR2 from the germline V gene are MDHEN and SYDVKM. CDR3 loop: CASSLWADSGANVLTF. CDR3 bases: TGTGCCAGCAGTTTATGGGCGGACTCTGGGGCCAACGTCCTGACTTTC.

Regarding this clonotype: This may stem from a read error, because a much larger clone lies one nucleotide away. The conserved phenylalanine or tryptophan is not found at the CDR3 terminus, so this likely reflects a read error. The chain employs TRBV7-9 and TRBJ2-7, with D maybe TRBD1 (5 bases). Per germline, CDR1 SEHNR and CDR2 FQNEAQ (reference sequence). The CDR3 runs to 13 residues. Trimming left V 5 bases short and J 4 bases short, with 12 bases between. The CDR3 loop is CASSPDREYEQYL. The CDR3 DNA follows: TGTGCCAGCAGCCCAGACAGAGAATACGAGCAGTACCTC.

This clonotype was observed at least ten times. The V and J genes are TRBV6-2 or TRBV6-3 and TRBJ2-7; TRBD1 agrees at 8 bases. The CDR3 contains 15 residues. Per the germline V gene, CDR1 is MNHEY and CDR2 is SVGEGT. V was clipped by 4 bases and J by 0 bases; unmatched bases: 5. CDR3 sequence: CASSLTGDLSYEQYF. CDR3 sequence (DNA): TGTGCCAGCAGTTTGACAGGGGACCTCTCCTACGAGCAGTACTTC.

This chain joins TRBV10-1 and TRBJ2-7; TRBD2 agrees at 11 bases. Trimming at V came to 7 bases and at J to 5 bases, leaving 16 bases not matched to a gene. This CDR3 comprises 17 residues. CDR1 is WNHNN, CDR2 SYGVQD, per germline (reference sequence). CDR3 region: CASTLKTSGIPWNEQYF. The CDR3 coding sequence is TGCGCCAGCACTCTTAAGACTAGCGGGATCCCCTGGAACGAGCAGTACTTC.

This clonotype has a count of ten or more. This rearrangement joins TRBV6-1 to TRBJ2-7; TRBD1 matches at 7 bases. The CDR3 has 15 residues. In germline, CDR1 is MNHNS, CDR2 SASEGT. After removal of 7 bases from V and 0 bases from J, the junction contained 9 bases not matched to a gene. The CDR3 sequence: CASTQRGGGSYEQYF. CDR3 nucleotides: TGTGCCAGCACTCAAAGAGGGGGCGGCTCCTACGAGCAGTACTTC.

This clonotype has at least ten counts. This chain connects TRBV5-5 to TRBJ1-1, with 7 bases fitting TRBD1. V lost 0 bases and J lost 1; bases outside the gene matches: 6. Germline CDR1 is SGHKS and CDR2 is YYEKEE (reference sequence). The CDR3 is 16 amino acids. The CDR3 loop reads CASSLGEDRWNTEAFF. The CDR3 DNA reads TGTGCCAGCAGCTTGGGGGAGGACAGGTGGAACACTGAAGCTTTCTTT.

This clonotype showed up just a few times. This chain links TRBV28 with TRBJ2-3; D is ambiguous. Between the trimmed V and J ends, which lost 2 bases and 0 bases, there was a span of 6 bases. CDR3 size: 14 residues. Germline V gives CDR1 MDHEN, CDR2 SYDVKM. The CDR3 coding sequence is TGTGCCAGCAGTTTAACTATTAGCACAGATACGCAGTATTTT. Its protein product is CASSLTISTDTQYF.

The CDR3 DNA reads TGCAGTGCAAAGGGGCCGAGGGGACTCACAGATACGCAGTATTTT. It codes for CSAKGPRGLTDTQYF. The rearrangement joins TRBV20-1 to TRBJ2-3; D perhaps matches TRBD2 (6 bases). Germline V CDR1 and CDR2: DFQATT, SNEGSKA (reference sequence). Between the trimmed V and J ends, which lost 6 bases and 2 bases, there was a span of 18 bases. The CDR3 spans 15 residues.

This clonotype appeared many times. This rearrangement joins TRBV6-9 to TRBJ2-7, with TRBD2 identical over 7 bases. The CDR3 has 17 amino acids. V shed 4 bases and J 3 bases; nucleotides not matched to a gene: 15. Looked up from germline, CDR1 is MNHGY and CDR2 is SVAAGI. The CDR3 loop reads CASSSSDQRGTYYEQYF. Written as DNA, the CDR3 is TGTGCCAGCAGTTCCTCCGACCAGCGGGGCACCTACTACGAGCAGTACTTC.

The gene calls are TRBV9 and TRBJ2-3; weak D call: TRBD2 (5 bases). The length of the CDR3 is 12 residues. The V gene's germline CDR1 is SGDLS and CDR2 YYNGEE. V was pared by 3 bases and J by 7 bases, with 9 bases between. The CDR3: CASSAGFNTQYF. CDR3 in DNA: TGTGCCAGCAGCGCGGGATTCAATACGCAGTATTTT.